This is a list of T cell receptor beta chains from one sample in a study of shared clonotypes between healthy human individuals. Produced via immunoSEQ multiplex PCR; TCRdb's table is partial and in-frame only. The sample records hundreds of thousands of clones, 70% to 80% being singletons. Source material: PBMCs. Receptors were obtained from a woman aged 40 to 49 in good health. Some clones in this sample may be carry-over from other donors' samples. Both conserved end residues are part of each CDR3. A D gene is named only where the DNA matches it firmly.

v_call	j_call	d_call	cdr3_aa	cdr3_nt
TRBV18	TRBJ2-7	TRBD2	CASSHPGLAGGVYEQYF	TGTGCCAGCTCTCATCCCGGACTAGCGGGAGGTGTGTACGAGCAGTACTTC
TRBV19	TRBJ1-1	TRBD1	CASSSGGGGTARVTEAFF	TGTGCCAGTAGCTCCGGCGGGGGAGGGACAGCCCGGGTCACTGAAGCTTTCTTT
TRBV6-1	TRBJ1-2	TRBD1	CASSGRQGLEGYTF	TGTGCCAGCAGTGGAAGACAGGGGTTGGAAGGCTACACCTTC
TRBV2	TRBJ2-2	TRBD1	CASSIRQGANTGELFF	TGTGCCAGCAGTATCCGACAGGGGGCGAACACCGGGGAGCTGTTTTTT
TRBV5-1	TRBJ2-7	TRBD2	CASSLVLAGSEQYF	TGCGCCAGCAGCTTGGTTCTAGCGGGAAGCGAGCAGTACTTC
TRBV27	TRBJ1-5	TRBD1	CASSFVGGTGLNQPQHF	TGTGCCAGCAGTTTTGTAGGGGGGACAGGGTTGAATCAGCCCCAGCATTTT
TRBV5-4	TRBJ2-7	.	CASSLDGYEQYF	TGTGCCAGCAGCTTGGACGGATACGAGCAGTACTTC
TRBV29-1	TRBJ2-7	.	CSVRQRSSYEQYF	TGCAGCGTTAGACAGCGTAGCTCCTACGAGCAGTACTTC
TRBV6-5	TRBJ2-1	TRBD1	CASKEGGQGSNEQFF	TGTGCCAGCAAAGAGGGGGGACAGGGGTCGAATGAGCAGTTCTTC
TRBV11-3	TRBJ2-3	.	CASSLDTGTQYF	TGTGCCAGCAGCTTAGACACGGGTACGCAGTATTTT
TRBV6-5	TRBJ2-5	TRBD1	CASSYRTGSVQYF	TGTGCCAGCAGTTACCGGACAGGGTCCGTGCAGTACTTC